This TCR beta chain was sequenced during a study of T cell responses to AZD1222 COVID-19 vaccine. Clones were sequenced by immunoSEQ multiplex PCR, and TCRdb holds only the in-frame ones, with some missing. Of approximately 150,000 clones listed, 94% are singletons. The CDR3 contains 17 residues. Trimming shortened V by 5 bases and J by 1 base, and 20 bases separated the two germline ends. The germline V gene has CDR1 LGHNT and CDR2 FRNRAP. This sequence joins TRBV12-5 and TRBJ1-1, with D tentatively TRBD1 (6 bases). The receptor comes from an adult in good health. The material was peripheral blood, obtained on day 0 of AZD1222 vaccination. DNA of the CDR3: TGTGCTAGTGGTGCCGTCACAGGGAGGGCATGGAACACTGAAGCTTTCTTT. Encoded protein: CASGAVTGRAWNTEAFF.